This T cell receptor (beta chain) was profiled in a study of blood T cells in healthy people across ages. Together with a sample-barcoded 5' primer, a J-beta primer mix was included in a second PCR lasting about 7 to 12 cycles. Each CDR3 protein gets one entry after TCRdb re-called the 5' RACE reads with MiXCR. The top ten hold approximately 15% of the sample, which has approximately 810,000 distinct CDR3 sequences, around 28% seen once. V dropped 5 bases and J dropped 13; count of bases not matched to a gene: 14. The germline CDR1 and CDR2 sequences are SNHLY and FYNNEI. CDR3 length equals 15 residues.

V is TRBV2 and J is TRBJ2-1; TRBD1 aligns across 10 bases. The sequenced sample was blood. The clonotype was recovered from a woman older than 75 in good health. The CDR3 loop reads CASSPDRGRRETQFF. CDR3 DNA: TGTGCCAGCAGTCCCGACAGGGGGCGTAGGGAGACCCAGTTCTTC.